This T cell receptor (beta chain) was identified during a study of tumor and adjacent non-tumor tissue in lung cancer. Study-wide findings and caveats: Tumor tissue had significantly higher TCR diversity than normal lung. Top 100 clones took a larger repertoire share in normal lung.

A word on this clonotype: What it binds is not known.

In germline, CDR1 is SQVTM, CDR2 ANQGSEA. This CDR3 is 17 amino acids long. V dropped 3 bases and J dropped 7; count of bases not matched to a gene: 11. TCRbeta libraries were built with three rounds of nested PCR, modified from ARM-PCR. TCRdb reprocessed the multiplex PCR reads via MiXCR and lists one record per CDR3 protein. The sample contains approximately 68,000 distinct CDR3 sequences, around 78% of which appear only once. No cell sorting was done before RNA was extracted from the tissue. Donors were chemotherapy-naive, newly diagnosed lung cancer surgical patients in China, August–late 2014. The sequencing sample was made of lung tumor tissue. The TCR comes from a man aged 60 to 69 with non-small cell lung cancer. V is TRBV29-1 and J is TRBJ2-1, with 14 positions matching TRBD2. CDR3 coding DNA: TGCAGCGTTGAGGGTGGACTAGCGGGAGGTCTGGGAAATGAGCAGTTCTTC. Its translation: CSVEGGLAGGLGNEQFF.